The 21 T cell receptor beta chains reported below all come from one sample, sequenced in a study of molecular identifiers for immune sequencing clone quantification. Each CDR3 protein is one row after TCRdb ran MiXCR on the PCR reads. The sample gives about 640,000 distinct CDR3 sequences, 15% to 20% of which show up once; 0.85% to 0.9% is in the top ten. Material: naive CD8+ T cells from blood, with Jurkat cell RNA spiked in. Subset indicated: FACS-sorted CD8+CD4-CCR7+CD45RA+ naive T cells. Receptors originate from a human donor in good health. Some libraries in this study had Jurkat cell RNA spiked in.

In this sample, this clonotype turned up a few times. The genes are TRBV4-2 and TRBJ1-1; D is undetermined. Trimming took off 0 bases at V and 5 bases at J, with 16 bases between the two ends. This CDR3 is 16 amino acids long. Germline V gene data show CDR1 as LGHNA and CDR2 as YNFKEQ. The CDR3 DNA reads TGTGCCAGCAGCCAAGAGGGTAGGAGGGTGGGAACTGAAGCTTTCTTT. Its protein is CASSQEGRRVGTEAFF.

This clonotype was seen only a few times. The rearrangement joins TRBV28 to TRBJ2-2; 8 bases fit TRBD1. The ends lost 6 bases at V and 6 bases at J; junction bases unmatched: 6. Germline CDR1 reads MDHEN; CDR2 reads SYDVKM. This CDR3 comprises 14 residues. CDR3 sequence (DNA): TGTGCCAGCAGCCACAGGGGGGAGGCCGGGGAGCTGTTTTTT. Translated: CASSHRGEAGELFF.

This clonotype was seen at least ten times. The chain combines TRBV20-1 with TRBJ2-2, with D possibly matching TRBD1 (6 bases). CDR1 and CDR2 from the germline V gene are DFQATT and SNEGSKA (reference sequence). V shed 5 bases and J shed 1 base, with 8 bases lying between them. The CDR3 totals 13 residues. The CDR3 sequence is CSAGGQNTGELFF. The CDR3 bases are TGCAGTGCTGGGGGACAGAACACCGGGGAGCTGTTTTTT.

In this sample, this clonotype turned up many times. The rearrangement links TRBV2 to TRBJ1-5, with unresolved D. This CDR3 has 14 amino acids. CDR1 is SNHLY, CDR2 FYNNEI, per germline. Trimming pared 4 bases from V and 3 bases from J, leaving 10 bases between. The CDR3, as DNA: TGTGCCAGCAGTGGTGAAAGCACCAATCAGCCCCAGCATTTT. Its translation: CASSGESTNQPQHF. The full variable domain, in which reference TRBV2 and TRBJ1-5 provide the parts outside the CDR3, is EPEVTQTPSHQVTQMGQEVILRCVPISNHLYFYWYRQILGQKVEFLVSFYNNEISEKSEIFDDQFSVERPDGSNFTLKIRSTKLEDSAMYFCASSGESTNQPQHFGDGTRLSIL.

This clonotype was picked up many times. V and J are TRBV3-1 and TRBJ1-4; D might be TRBD1 (5 bases). CDR3 length equals 12 residues. V was pared by 4 bases and J by 8 bases, with 8 bases between. Germline lookup yields CDR1 LGHDT and CDR2 YNNKEL (reference sequence). The CDR3 here is CASSPGYEKLFF. For the CDR3, the DNA is TGTGCCAGCAGCCCAGGGTACGAAAAACTGTTTTTT.

Only a few counts were recorded for this clonotype. The rearrangement joins TRBV12-3 or TRBV12-4 to TRBJ2-1, with 7 bases that match TRBD2. J lost 2 bases, V lost 1 base, and 8 bases had no gene match. This CDR3 is 17 amino acids long. The CDR3 DNA sequence: TGTGCCAGCAGTTTAGGCGGGGGAGGCCCTCCCTACAATGAGCAGTTCTTC. Residues: CASSLGGGGPPYNEQFF.

The sample holds many counts of this clonotype. CDR3 bases: TGCAGCGTTGAATACGTGCCGGCACAAGAGACCCAGTACTTC. This gives the protein CSVEYVPAQETQYF. V usage is TRBV29-1 and J usage is TRBJ2-5; D call uncertain. This CDR3 has 14 residues. Trimming removed 2 bases at V and 2 bases at J, with 12 bases between. Germline V gene lookup returns CDR1 SQVTM and CDR2 ANQGSEA. The full variable domain, rest sourced from reference TRBV29-1 and TRBJ2-5, is SAVISQKPSRDICQRGTSLTIQCQVDSQVTMMFWYRQQPGQSLTLIATANQGSEATYESGFVIDKFPISRPNLTFSTLTVSNMSPEDSSIYLCSVEYVPAQETQYFGPGTRLLVL.

This clonotype occurred many times. V gene TRBV13 combines with J gene TRBJ2-7; D tentatively fits TRBD1 or TRBD2 (5 bases each). There are 12 residues in the CDR3. Looked up from germline, CDR1 is PRHDT and CDR2 is FYEKMQ (reference sequence). V was clipped by 3 bases and J by 6 bases, with 9 bases between them. CDR3 protein: CASSFTGGEQYF. For the CDR3, the DNA is TGTGCCAGCAGCTTCACAGGAGGCGAGCAGTACTTC.

This clonotype has ten or more counts. The chain couples TRBV7-9 to TRBJ1-3; no clear D gene. The CDR3 has 16 residues. V lost 5 bases and J 0 bases, leaving 14 bases between the germline ends. CDR1 is SEHNR, CDR2 FQNEAQ, per germline (reference sequence). The DNA for the CDR3 is TGTGCCAGCAGCAGAAGTTCAAGAAGCTCTGGAAACACCATATATTTT. This encodes CASSRSSRSSGNTIYF.

The V gene is TRBV3-1, the J gene TRBJ1-2; TRBD1 matches 7 bases. The V gene end was trimmed by 1 base and the J gene end by 4 bases; junction bases not matched to a gene: 3. The germline CDR1 and CDR2 sequences are LGHDT and YNNKEL (reference sequence). This CDR3 comprises 14 residues. CDR3 loop: CASSQGRGPYGYTF. The CDR3 nucleotides are TGTGCCAGCAGCCAAGGAAGGGGGCCCTATGGCTACACCTTC.

In the case of this clonotype: A much larger clone lies one base from this, so it may be a read error. The rearrangement links TRBV30 to TRBJ2-7, with D perhaps matching TRBD1 or TRBD2 (5 bases each). CDR1 is GTSNPN, CDR2 SVGIG, per germline (reference sequence). V was cut by 1 base and J by 7 bases, with 20 bases left in between. This CDR3 has 15 residues. The CDR3, as DNA: TGTGCCTGGAGTGACGGGGCTAGCCTCTACAATGAGCAGTACTTC. Translation: CAWSDGASLYNEQYF.

For this clonotype: A much bigger clone sits one base away, suggesting this may be a read error. The chain has TRBV7-9 and TRBJ1-4; tentative D call: TRBD1 (5 bases). Looked up from germline, CDR1 is SEHNR and CDR2 is FQNEAQ (reference sequence). Trimming left V 6 bases short and J 12 bases short, with 20 bases between. This CDR3 has 14 residues. The CDR3 loop is CASRPDNLGEQLFF. The CDR3 bases are TGTGCCAGCAGGCCGGACAATTTGGGGGAACAACTGTTTTTT.

This clonotype has at least ten counts. This chain links TRBV30 with TRBJ2-2; D unclear. CDR1 is GTSNPN, CDR2 SVGIG, per germline (reference sequence). CDR3 length: 12 residues. V lost 0 bases to trimming and J lost 7 bases, with 6 bases between them. The CDR3 bases are TGTGCCTGGAGTGTCCTGGACGGGGAGCTGTTTTTT. Residues: CAWSVLDGELFF.

V and J are TRBV6-2 or TRBV6-3 and TRBJ1-1; TRBD1 matches 8 bases. The CDR3 is 14 amino acids. J was trimmed by 1 base and V by 6 bases; bases with no gene match: 4. CDR1 is MNHEY, CDR2 SVGEGT, per germline. CDR3 nucleotides: TGTGCCAGCAGCGCGGGACAGGAGAACACTGAAGCTTTCTTT. It specifies CASSAGQENTEAFF.

This clonotype was seen many times. The gene calls are TRBV5-6 and TRBJ2-5, with 9 bases that match TRBD2. Per germline, CDR1 SGHDT and CDR2 YYEEEE. The CDR3 has 15 amino acids. The J segment lost 5 bases and the V segment lost 2 bases, leaving 7 bases of the junction unmatched. The CDR3 protein is CASSLGAGGRETQYF. In DNA, the CDR3 is TGTGCCAGCAGCTTAGGCGCGGGGGGGCGCGAGACCCAGTACTTC. Using reference TRBV5-6 and TRBJ2-5 for the parts outside the CDR3, the full variable domain is DAGVTQSPTHLIKTRGQQVTLRCSPKSGHDTVSWYQQALGQGPQFIFQYYEEEERQRGNFPDRFSGHQFPNYSSELNVNALLLGDSALYLCASSLGAGGRETQYFGPGTRLLVL.

As regards this clonotype: The CDR3 carries no conserved terminal phenylalanine or tryptophan, so it likely arises from a read error. The chain uses TRBV19 and TRBJ1-1; tentatively, D is TRBD1 (6 bases). V lost 3 bases to trimming and J lost 3 bases, with 20 bases between them. CDR3 length: 17 residues. CDR1 and CDR2 from the germline V gene are LNHDA and SQIVND (reference sequence). The CDR3 DNA reads TGTGCCAGTAGTATCCGGACAGACCAACGCGTGGACACTGAAGCTTTCCTT. It encodes CASSIRTDQRVDTEAFL.

As regards this clonotype: A read error may explain this, as a much larger clone is one base away. The CDR3 reads CASSQVEGDTDTQYF. As DNA, the CDR3 is TGCGCCAGCAGCCAGGTAGAAGGGGACACAGATACGCAGTATTTT. The rearrangement joins TRBV4-1 to TRBJ2-3; a weak D match, TRBD1 (5 bases). V gave up 3 bases and J gave up 2 bases, with 12 bases separating them. This CDR3 is built from 15 residues. Germline CDR1 MGHRA, CDR2 YSYEKL.

As regards this clonotype: A much larger clone lies a single base off, so this may be a read error. The rearrangement uses TRBV6-5 and TRBJ2-6; tentatively, D is TRBD1 (6 bases). Germline CDR1 is MNHEY and CDR2 is SVGAGI. This CDR3 comprises 17 residues. V gave up 5 bases and J gave up 4 bases, with 18 bases separating them. CDR3 in DNA: TGTGCCAGCAGTCATAACAGGGTCCGGGTAGGGGCCAACGTCCTGACTTTC. Residues: CASSHNRVRVGANVLTF.

This clonotype was recorded at least ten times. This chain connects TRBV7-6 to TRBJ2-7; 8 bases match TRBD1. The junction had 4 bases not matched to a gene; V was cut back by 0 bases and J by 0 bases. Germline V CDR1 and CDR2: SGHVS, FNYEAQ. There are 16 residues in the CDR3. The CDR3 DNA sequence: TGTGCCAGCAGCTTAGCTCCCGGACAGGGCTCCTACGAGCAGTACTTC. Amino acids: CASSLAPGQGSYEQYF.

This clonotype was observed many times. This chain links TRBV27 with TRBJ2-7, with a weak D call TRBD1 (6 bases). The CDR3 contains 14 residues. In germline, CDR1 is MNHEY, CDR2 SMNVEV (reference sequence). With 2 bases removed from V and 4 bases from J, the gap between germline ends came to 12 bases. The CDR3 is CASSLQGSLYEQYF. Here the CDR3 DNA reads TGTGCCAGCAGTTTACAGGGGTCTTTGTACGAGCAGTACTTC.

This clonotype has at least ten counts. The chain joins TRBV5-1 to TRBJ1-4, with D possibly TRBD1 on 5 matching bases. V dropped 4 bases and J dropped 5 bases, with 18 bases sitting between them. From germline, CDR1 is SGHRS and CDR2 YFSETQ. This CDR3 region has 16 residues. This CDR3 is CASSLNPGQGNEKLFF. CDR3 nucleotides: TGCGCCAGCAGCCTTAACCCGGGGCAGGGCAATGAAAAACTGTTTTTT.